This is a list of T cell receptor beta chains from one sample in a study of technical replicates of blood from a few donors. The protocol was immunoSEQ multiplex PCR, while the TCRdb copy is restricted to in-frame clones and leaves out a portion. Of 80,000 to 95,000 clones listed, about 96% were seen once; the top ten hold roughly 0.39%. The specimen sequenced was T cells isolated from PBMCs. The receptors stem from a human donor in good health. The CDR3 runs from the conserved cysteine through the conserved F or W. The order of the fields is J gene, CDR3 length, V gene, clone size, D gene, CDR3 DNA, CDR3 protein. The D gene is left open where the match is weak. Part of the rows lack a size; the others show once, few, many or a class for expanded clones.

J: TRBJ2-1
length: 15
V: TRBV6-1
size: -
D: TRBD2
DNA: TGTGCCAGCAAGGTCATTACTAGCGGGATAAATGAGCAGTTCTTC
CDR3: CASKVITSGINEQFF

J: TRBJ2-1
length: 14
V: TRBV27
size: -
D: -
DNA: TGTGCCAGCACGCTGTGGGCAGGGTCGCTTGAGCAGTTCTTC
CDR3: CASTLWAGSLEQFF

J: TRBJ1-4
length: 15
V: TRBV5-1
size: -
D: -
DNA: TGCGCCAGCAGCTACGACACCGCAACTAATGAAAAACTGTTTTTT
CDR3: CASSYDTATNEKLFF

J: TRBJ1-4
length: 17
V: TRBV13
size: once
D: -
DNA: TGTGCCAGCAGCTTAGGCCTCCCGGGTCCTAATAATGAAAAACTGTTTTTT
CDR3: CASSLGLPGPNNEKLFF

J: TRBJ2-1
length: 14
V: TRBV28
size: -
D: -
DNA: TGTGCCAGCAGTGTGGTTAGCTCCTACAATGAGCAGTTCTTC
CDR3: CASSVVSSYNEQFF

J: TRBJ2-7
length: 15
V: TRBV14
size: -
D: TRBD2
DNA: TGTGCCAGCAGCCAAGCAGCGGGGTTTCTCTACGAGCAGTACTTC
CDR3: CASSQAAGFLYEQYF

J: TRBJ2-2
length: 17
V: TRBV18
size: once
D: TRBD1
DNA: TGTGCCAGCTCACCAACAGGGGGCGCCCTCCACACCGGGGAGCTGTTTTTT
CDR3: CASSPTGGALHTGELFF

J: TRBJ2-5
length: 14
V: TRBV15
size: -
D: TRBD2
DNA: TGTGCCACCAAGACGGGAGGGGAGGGGGAGACCCAGTACTTC
CDR3: CATKTGGEGETQYF

J: TRBJ1-1
length: 15
V: TRBV6-5
size: -
D: -
DNA: TGTGCCAGCAGTTACTCTTGGGGGGAAAACACTGAAGCTTTCTTT
CDR3: CASSYSWGENTEAFF

J: TRBJ2-7
length: 16
V: TRBV30
size: -
D: TRBD1
DNA: TGTGCCTGGGCTACAGGGACAGATGAGACAGAGTACGAGCAGTACTTC
CDR3: CAWATGTDETEYEQYF

J: TRBJ2-7
length: 14
V: TRBV28
size: -
D: TRBD1
DNA: TGTGCCAGCAGCTACGGGACAGGGGCCTACGAGCAGTACTTC
CDR3: CASSYGTGAYEQYF

J: TRBJ2-7
length: 15
V: TRBV23-1
size: -
D: TRBD2
DNA: TGCGCCAGCAGTCATTCGACTAGCGGGCTCTACGAGCAGTACTTC
CDR3: CASSHSTSGLYEQYF

J: TRBJ2-5
length: 15
V: TRBV6-1
size: -
D: -
DNA: TGTGCCAGCTCTCGGATGAGGACAGAGCAAGAGACCCAGTACTTC
CDR3: CASSRMRTEQETQYF

J: TRBJ2-3
length: 12
V: TRBV5-8
size: -
D: -
DNA: TGTGCCAGCAGCTCAGAGGCAGATACGCAGTATTTT
CDR3: CASSSEADTQYF

J: TRBJ1-1
length: 14
V: TRBV11-2
size: few
D: TRBD1
DNA: TGTGCCAGCAGCCCCTTGGACAGGGACACTGAAGCTTTCTTT
CDR3: CASSPLDRDTEAFF

J: TRBJ2-7
length: 14
V: TRBV19
size: -
D: TRBD1
DNA: TGTGCCAGTAGTATAGGGACAGGGGGCTACGAGCAGTACTTC
CDR3: CASSIGTGGYEQYF

J: TRBJ2-4
length: 18
V: TRBV7-2
size: -
D: TRBD1
DNA: TGTGCCAGCAGCTTATCAGGGACAGGGACCTCAGCCAAAAACATTCAGTACTTC
CDR3: CASSLSGTGTSAKNIQYF

J: TRBJ2-7
length: 13
V: TRBV4-3
size: -
D: -
DNA: TGCGCCAGCAGCCCGCGTACCAATTACGAGCAGTACTTC
CDR3: CASSPRTNYEQYF

J: TRBJ2-1
length: 13
V: TRBV19
size: -
D: TRBD1
DNA: TGTGCCATTGGGACAGGGAGGTACAATGAGCAGTTCTTC
CDR3: CAIGTGRYNEQFF

J: TRBJ1-1
length: 17
V: TRBV14
size: -
D: -
DNA: TGTGCCAGCAGCCAAAGCAGGGGCCTGCTCATGAACACTGAAGCTTTCTTT
CDR3: CASSQSRGLLMNTEAFF

J: TRBJ2-7
length: 15
V: TRBV10-3
size: few
D: TRBD2
DNA: TGTGCCATCAGTGAGATGACTAGCGGGAGGGACGAGCAGTACTTC
CDR3: CAISEMTSGRDEQYF

J: TRBJ1-2
length: 14
V: TRBV28
size: -
D: -
DNA: TGTGCCAGCAGGAAACAGGGCCCCCGAACGGGCTACACCTTC
CDR3: CASRKQGPRTGYTF

J: TRBJ1-1
length: 11
V: TRBV27
size: -
D: -
DNA: TGTGCCAGCAGTTTAAACGGGTTAGCTTTCTTT
CDR3: CASSLNGLAFF

J: TRBJ2-1
length: 17
V: TRBV19
size: -
D: -
DNA: TGTGCCAGTAGTAGAGAGCCGGGATACGGCTCCTACAATGAGCAGTTCTTC
CDR3: CASSREPGYGSYNEQFF

J: TRBJ1-1
length: 14
V: TRBV27
size: -
D: TRBD1
DNA: TGTGCCAGCAGTCCAAGGGGGCGCAACACTGAAGCTTTCTTT
CDR3: CASSPRGRNTEAFF

J: TRBJ2-3
length: 16
V: TRBV4-1
size: -
D: TRBD1
DNA: TGCGCCAGCAGCCACGAAGGACAGGGCCTCACAGATACGCAGTATTTT
CDR3: CASSHEGQGLTDTQYF

J: TRBJ2-7
length: 14
V: TRBV2
size: -
D: TRBD2
DNA: TGTGCCAGCAGGGGACTAACGTTAACAGACGAGCAGTACTTC
CDR3: CASRGLTLTDEQYF

J: TRBJ2-7
length: 15
V: TRBV6-1
size: -
D: TRBD2
DNA: TGTGCCAGCAGTGGTTCTATAGCGGGAGCATACGAGCAGTACTTC
CDR3: CASSGSIAGAYEQYF

J: TRBJ2-7
length: 13
V: TRBV9
size: -
D: -
DNA: TGTGCCAGCAGCCCCACAGAGCTATCTGGGCAGTACTTC
CDR3: CASSPTELSGQYF

J: TRBJ1-3
length: 17
V: TRBV28
size: -
D: -
DNA: TGTGCCAGCATAGCCTTGGGGGGTTCCGAAGCAGGAAACACCATATATTTT
CDR3: CASIALGGSEAGNTIYF

J: TRBJ1-1
length: 15
V: TRBV27
size: -
D: -
DNA: TGTGCCAGCAGTTTGGGACAACCCCTGAACACTGAAGCTTTCTTT
CDR3: CASSLGQPLNTEAFF